Following are 26 T cell receptor beta chains from one sample sequenced in a study of cytomegalovirus exposure and HLA in healthy donors. The study ran its PCR with 60 Vbeta and 13 Jbeta primers. Method: immunoSEQ multiplex PCR; TCRdb's copy keeps in-frame clones and lacks some. The table includes some 120,000 clones, 80% to 90% detected once. Input material: PBMCs. These receptors were taken from a woman in her twenties or thirties in good health and CMV-seronegative.

In the case of this clone: The junction differs from germline at one of its ends, possibly a read error. V and J are TRBV4-1 and TRBJ2-1; TRBD2 agrees at 11 bases. CDR3 length: 18 residues. Germline V lookup: CDR1 MGHRA, CDR2 YSYEKL. The CDR3 nucleotides are TGCGCCAGCGGCCAAGATCCCGGGACTAGCGGTACCTACAATGAGCAGTTCTTC. It specifies CASGQDPGTSGTYNEQFF.

This rearrangement joins TRBV4-2 to TRBJ1-1, with D maybe TRBD1 (6 bases). The CDR3 consists of 17 residues. V lost 0 bases, J lost 2 bases, and 16 bases lay in between. Germline V lookup: CDR1 LGHNA, CDR2 YNFKEQ. The CDR3 nucleotides are TGTGCCAGCAGCCAAGATGAGGACAGTCTAAGAAACACTGAAGCTTTCTTT. Translation: CASSQDEDSLRNTEAFF.

The chain joins TRBV19 to TRBJ2-2, with TRBD1 identical over 9 bases. Germline V lookup: CDR1 LNHDA, CDR2 SQIVND (reference sequence). There are 15 residues in the CDR3. J lost 7 bases, V lost 4 bases, and 7 bases had no gene match. In nucleotides, the CDR3 is TGTGCCAGTAGTACCGGGACAGGGTCGGTCGGGGAGCTGTTTTTT. Residues: CASSTGTGSVGELFF.

The chain employs TRBV5-5 and TRBJ1-2; TRBD1 is a possible D gene (6 bases). CDR1 and CDR2 from the germline V gene are SGHKS and YYEKEE (reference sequence). The CDR3 is made up of 15 amino acids. The V end was cut by 4 bases, the J end by 4 bases, with 17 bases between. The CDR3 loop reads CASSGGGGRLYGYTF. The CDR3 DNA is TGTGCCAGCAGCGGGGGAGGGGGTCGCCTCTATGGCTACACCTTC.

V and J are TRBV30 and TRBJ2-5; D is possibly TRBD2 (5 bases). The V and J ends lost 2 bases and 2 bases respectively, with 9 bases between them. This CDR3 has 13 amino acids. Germline V lookup: CDR1 GTSNPN, CDR2 SVGIG (reference sequence). The CDR3 here is CAWSLGGQETQYF. The CDR3 nucleotides are TGTGCCTGGAGTTTGGGCGGGCAAGAGACCCAGTACTTC.

This clone was counted only a few times. This rearrangement joins TRBV9 to TRBJ1-2; D is ambiguous. The CDR3 consists of 11 residues. Germline lookup yields CDR1 SGDLS and CDR2 YYNGEE. Deletions cut 6 bases from V and 5 bases from J, with 8 bases between. This CDR3 is CASKRDYGYTF. The CDR3 DNA reads TGTGCCAGCAAGAGGGATTATGGCTACACCTTC.

This rearrangement joins TRBV28 to TRBJ2-1; 8 bases match TRBD1. Unmatched junction bases numbered 9, after V lost 5 bases and J lost 3 bases. The CDR3 loop spans 16 amino acids. CDR1 and CDR2 from the germline V gene are MDHEN and SYDVKM. This CDR3 reads CASSPPWTGYYNEQFF. The CDR3 nucleotides are TGTGCCAGCAGTCCTCCCTGGACAGGGTACTACAATGAGCAGTTCTTC.

This clone was detected only a few times. The V gene is TRBV27, the J gene TRBJ1-4; D gene ambiguous. This CDR3 has 14 amino acids. Germline lookup yields CDR1 MNHEY and CDR2 SMNVEV (reference sequence). The V and J ends lost 5 bases and 5 bases respectively, with 12 bases between them. The CDR3 nucleotides read TGTGCCAGCAGTCCCCATTTGCAGAATGAAAAACTGTTTTTT. The encoded protein is CASSPHLQNEKLFF. Complete variable domain (other parts from reference TRBV27 and TRBJ1-4): EAQVTQNPRYLITVTGKKLTVTCSQNMNHEYMSWYRQDPGLGLRQIYYSMNVEVTDKGDVPEGYKVSRKEKRNFPLILESPSPNQTSLYFCASSPHLQNEKLFFGSGTQLSVL.

V gene TRBV9 combines with J gene TRBJ1-2, with a possible D match to TRBD1 (6 bases). V was cut by 4 bases and J by 6 bases, with 16 bases left in between. The CDR3 contains 14 residues. Germline CDR1 SGDLS, CDR2 YYNGEE. CDR3 residues: CASSPRSGTHGYTF. CDR3 DNA sequence: TGTGCCAGCAGCCCCCGAAGTGGGACACATGGCTACACCTTC.

Turning to this clone: One end of the junction is discordant with germline, which a read error may explain. This sample also contains other DNA sequences that code for the same CDR3. CDR3 sequence (DNA): TGCGCCATCAGTGACCCTAACGAGCGGGGGTCCTACAATGAGCAGTTCTTC. Its translation: CAISDPNERGSYNEQFF. The genes are TRBV10-3 and TRBJ2-1, with TRBD2 matching 8 bases. The CDR3 is made up of 17 amino acids. Germline lookup yields CDR1 ENHRY and CDR2 SYGVKD.

The chain recombines TRBV27 with TRBJ1-1; 10 positions match TRBD1. Trimming at V came to 4 bases and at J to 6 bases, leaving 2 bases not matched to a gene. CDR3 length: 13 residues. Germline CDR1 MNHEY, CDR2 SMNVEV (reference sequence). The CDR3 bases are TGTGCCAGCAGTTCCGGACAGGGGGCTGAAGCTTTCTTT. Encoded protein: CASSSGQGAEAFF.

This chain links TRBV13 with TRBJ1-2, with 11 positions matching TRBD1. Germline-derived CDR1 and CDR2 are PRHDT and FYEKMQ (reference sequence). V lost 5 bases to trimming and J lost 8 bases; unmatched junction nucleotides: 10. The CDR3 covers 15 residues. CDR3 DNA: TGTGCCAGCAGCCCCTCCGGACAGGGGGCGCACGGCTACACCTTC. It translates to CASSPSGQGAHGYTF.

This clone was recorded once. This chain joins TRBV13 and TRBJ1-2; a weak D match, TRBD1 (5 bases). V was pared by 6 bases and J by 4 bases, with 15 bases between. Germline V lookup: CDR1 PRHDT, CDR2 FYEKMQ (reference sequence). This CDR3 is built from 14 residues. CDR3 in DNA: TGTGCCAGCAGACCTGGGAGGGACCCCTATGGCTACACCTTC. Amino acids: CASRPGRDPYGYTF. The whole variable domain, remainder taken from reference TRBV13 and TRBJ1-2, is AAGVIQSPRHLIKEKRETATLKCYPIPRHDTVYWYQQGPGQDPQFLISFYEKMQSDKGSIPDRFSAQQFSDYHSELNMSSLELGDSALYFCASRPGRDPYGYTFGSGTRLTVV.

The chain recombines TRBV10-3 with TRBJ1-4; 7 nucleotides align to TRBD1. The V segment lost 5 bases and the J segment 3 bases; nucleotides outside the gene matches: 3. The CDR3 spans 14 residues. Germline V CDR1 and CDR2: ENHRY, SYGVKD. CDR3 nucleotide sequence: TGTGCCATCAGTCCGGGACAGTCTAATGAAAAACTGTTTTTT. This gives the protein CAISPGQSNEKLFF.

This CDR3 is CASSRRGGLANYGYTF. In nucleotides, the CDR3 is TGTGCCAGCAGCCGAAGGGGGGGGTTAGCGAACTATGGCTACACCTTC. This sequence joins TRBV7-9 and TRBJ1-2, with D tentatively TRBD1 (6 bases). From germline, CDR1 is SEHNR and CDR2 FQNEAQ (reference sequence). CDR3 length: 16 amino acids. Trimming took 5 bases from V and 2 from J, leaving 18 bases between them.

The V gene is TRBV19, the J gene TRBJ1-2; 12 nucleotides match TRBD1. CDR1 is LNHDA, CDR2 SQIVND, per germline (reference sequence). The CDR3 covers 18 residues. Germline trimming cut 6 bases from V and 2 bases from J; bases unmatched to any gene: 13. CDR3 residues: CASRRIGTGGAVNYGYTF. The CDR3 DNA reads as TGTGCCAGTAGACGGATAGGGACAGGGGGCGCGGTAAACTATGGCTACACCTTC.

This clone was observed a handful of times. The genes are TRBV30 and TRBJ1-6; TRBD1 aligns across 8 bases. V lost 0 bases and J lost 7; bases outside the gene matches: 5. The CDR3 covers 15 residues. Germline-derived CDR1 and CDR2 are GTSNPN and SVGIG (reference sequence). The CDR3 coding sequence is TGTGCCTGGAGTGTTCGGACAGGGAGGAATTCACCCCTCCACTTT. Its translation is CAWSVRTGRNSPLHF.

The chain uses TRBV7-2 and TRBJ2-1; D may be TRBD1 (6 bases). This CDR3 is 18 amino acids long. Germline V CDR1 and CDR2: SGHTA, FQGNSA. Trimming removed 0 bases at V and 2 bases at J, with 17 bases between. This CDR3 is CASSLAKQGRLTYNEQFF. The CDR3 DNA is TGTGCCAGCAGCTTAGCGAAACAGGGAAGGTTAACCTACAATGAGCAGTTCTTC.

This sequence joins TRBV7-9 and TRBJ2-2; no reliable D call. The ends were cut back, 3 bases at V and 0 bases at J, with 11 bases in the middle. CDR1 and CDR2 (germline): SEHNR, FQNEAQ (reference sequence). This CDR3 has 16 residues. The CDR3 spells CASSLFATSNTGELFF. CDR3 nucleotides: TGTGCCAGCAGCTTGTTTGCCACTTCGAACACCGGGGAGCTGTTTTTT.

The rearrangement links TRBV12-5 to TRBJ1-4; 8 nucleotides match TRBD1. J lost 7 bases, V lost 5 bases, and 9 bases had no gene match. CDR3 length: 15 amino acids. CDR1 and CDR2 (germline): LGHNT, FRNRAP. The chain's CDR3 is CASGDRQGTGEKLFF. In DNA form, the CDR3 reads TGTGCTAGTGGTGACCGACAGGGGACTGGTGAAAAACTGTTTTTT. Based on the CDR3 plus reference TRBV12-5 and TRBJ1-4, the full variable domain is DARVTQTPRHKVTEMGQEVTMRCQPILGHNTVFWYRQTMMQGLELLAYFRNRAPLDDSGMPKDRFSAEMPDATLATLKIQPSEPRDSAVYFCASGDRQGTGEKLFFGSGTQLSVL.

This clone came up once. The rearrangement joins TRBV4-3 to TRBJ2-2, with 10 bases that match TRBD2. In germline, CDR1 is LGHNA, CDR2 YSLEER. Trimming at V came to 0 bases and at J to 7 bases, leaving 8 bases not matched to a gene. The length of the CDR3 is 17 residues. For the CDR3, the DNA is TGCGCCAGCAGCCAAGACGGAGCGGGAGGGCCCGGCGGGGAGCTGTTTTTT. Its protein is CASSQDGAGGPGGELFF.

This clone was found a few times. The J gene is TRBJ1-2, the V gene TRBV7-6, with no clear D. The CDR3 length is 14 residues. Trimming removed 2 bases from V and 6 bases from J, with 13 bases in between. From germline, CDR1 is SGHVS and CDR2 FNYEAQ. CDR3 DNA sequence: TGTGCCAGCAGCTTAAATGTACAAGGAGATGGCTACACCTTC. It specifies CASSLNVQGDGYTF.

Only a few counts were recorded for this clone. In DNA form, the CDR3 reads TGTGCCAGCAGCTTGGATGGCAGGGCTGACACTGAAGCTTTCTTT. Its translation is CASSLDGRADTEAFF. The genes are TRBV5-4 and TRBJ1-1; tentative D call: TRBD1 (5 bases). There are 15 residues in the CDR3. V lost 0 bases and J 3 bases, leaving 12 bases between the germline ends. CDR1 is SGHNT and CDR2 is YYREEE in the germline V gene (reference sequence).

This sequence joins TRBV7-8 and TRBJ2-7; 11 bases agree with TRBD2. The CDR3 loop spans 17 amino acids. Trimming removed 5 bases from V and 0 bases from J; junction bases left unmatched: 9. Germline CDR1 SGHVS, CDR2 FQNEAQ. The CDR3 is CASSRTLAGGLSYEQYF. The CDR3 DNA reads as TGTGCCAGCAGCCGAACCCTAGCGGGGGGACTCTCCTACGAGCAGTACTTC. Together with reference TRBV7-8 and TRBJ2-7, the CDR3 gives the full variable domain: GAGVSQSPRYKVAKRGQDVALRCDPISGHVSLFWYQQALGQGPEFLTYFQNEAQLDKSGLPSDRFFAERPEGSVSTLKIQRTQQEDSAVYLCASSRTLAGGLSYEQYFGPGTRLTVT.

This chain connects TRBV29-1 to TRBJ1-2; D call uncertain. This CDR3 has 14 amino acids. V lost 3 bases and J 7 bases, leaving 18 bases between the germline ends. Looked up from germline, CDR1 is SQVTM and CDR2 is ANQGSEA. CDR3 in DNA: TGCAGCGTTGAGTGGTTTAGAGGAAGCTTTGGCTACACCTTC. As protein: CSVEWFRGSFGYTF.

The chain carries TRBV30 and TRBJ2-7; TRBD1 matches 7 bases. The CDR3 extends over 12 amino acids. Germline loops: CDR1 GTSNPN, CDR2 SVGIG (reference sequence). V lost 4 bases and J lost 2; bases outside the gene matches: 2. The CDR3 sequence: CAWKDRAYEQYF. The CDR3 coding sequence is TGTGCCTGGAAAGACAGGGCCTACGAGCAGTACTTC.